The text below deals with one TCR beta chain. Its antigen is currently unknown. Peripheral blood came from all dose cohorts at three timepoints. The CDR3 spans 15 residues. The V gene lost 1 base and the J gene lost 0 bases, with 10 bases spanning the gap. Germline V gene sequence: CDR1 LGHNA, CDR2 YNFKEQ. These data come from a study of OX40 agonist ivuxolimab in advanced cancers. Study results and caveats: Undetermined was the antigen specificity of the expanded peripheral T cells.

Here immunoSEQ multiplex PCR was the method, and the copy in TCRdb shows in-frame clones only, minus some. The data contain tens of thousands of clones, about 82% of them seen just once; the ten biggest clones take up 5.5% to 7.5%. The TCR was taken from an adult with an advanced solid tumor such as melanoma, head and neck, liver or kidney cancer. J is TRBJ2-7 and V is TRBV4-2; D unclear. This specimen was CD4+ or CD8+ T cells sorted from blood, taken in a trial of the OX40 agonist ivuxolimab. The CDR3 DNA reads TGTGCCAGCAGCCAAGTCGTGGGCCCCTCCTACGAGCAGTACTTC. This sequence encodes CASSQVVGPSYEQYF.